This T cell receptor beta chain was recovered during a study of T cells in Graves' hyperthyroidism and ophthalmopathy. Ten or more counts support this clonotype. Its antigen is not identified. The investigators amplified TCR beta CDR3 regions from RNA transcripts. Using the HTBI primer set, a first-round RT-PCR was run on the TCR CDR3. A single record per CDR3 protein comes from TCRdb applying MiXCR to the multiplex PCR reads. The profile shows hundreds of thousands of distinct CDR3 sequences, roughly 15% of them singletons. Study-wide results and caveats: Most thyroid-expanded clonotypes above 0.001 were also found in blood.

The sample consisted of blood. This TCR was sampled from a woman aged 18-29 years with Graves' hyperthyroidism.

The CDR3 bases are TGCAGTGCTAGTTCTATCTCCGGACAGGGTAGGGACGAGCAGTACTTC. Its protein is CSASSISGQGRDEQYF. The chain joins TRBV20-1 to TRBJ2-7, with 8 bases matching TRBD1. CDR3 length: 16 amino acids. Trimming cost V 3 bases and J 5 bases; bases outside gene matches: 15. Germline V gene sequence: CDR1 DFQATT, CDR2 SNEGSKA (reference sequence).